This T cell receptor (beta chain) is from a study of blood T cell repertoires in COVID-19. Turning to the study itself: The United States, Italy and Spain were the sources of the acute and convalescent COVID-19 samples. T cells, B-cell-depleted T cells, or PBMCs supplied cDNA or gDNA.

V lost 3 bases and J 6 bases, leaving 15 bases between the germline ends. The germline CDR1 and CDR2 sequences are LNHNV and YYDKDF (reference sequence). The CDR3 is made up of 15 amino acids. Original data processing: Estimates of nucleated cell counts were drawn from the amplification of reference gene primers. TCRdb keeps only in-frame clones here, not all; method: immunoSEQ multiplex PCR. V, J and clone size derive from that table, while D and trimming were established from the DNA sequence. The repertoire consists of under 250,000 clones, with around 88% occurring once and the leading ten covering less than 3.5%.

The chain is built from TRBV15 and TRBJ1-5; possible D gene TRBD1, 6 bases. The sequencing sample was made of peripheral blood. This clonotype was sampled from a man in his fifties with active or convalescent COVID-19. Here the CDR3 reads CATSSLRGGGQPQHF. CDR3 bases: TGTGCCACCAGCAGTCTTAGAGGGGGGGGTCAGCCCCAGCATTTT.